This TCR beta chain emerged from a study of blood T cell repertoires in COVID-19 (dated by TCRdb to 2018 to 2021). Regarding the complete study: Samples covering the acute and convalescent phases of COVID-19 were provided by collaborators in the United States, Italy and Spain. The repertoires were released in a freely available public database meant as a resource for research on the immune response to SARS-CoV-2. The prospective study material was composed of cDNA or gDNA derived from T cells, B-cell-depleted T cells, or PBMCs. The samples were drawn from two sources: the first 160 participants of the ongoing ImmuneRACE study, and about 1,300 subjects contributed by 6 global collaborators. The dataset comprised deeply sampled blood TCRbeta repertoires from subjects exposed to, actively infected with, or recovered from COVID-19. Where available, HLA class I and class II types were taken from metadata supplied by the sample provider and were not determined by assay-based typing. Sample metadata almost always included a de-identified subject ID, COVID-19 status, age in years and sex.

The collaborating institutions used their own protocols to collect whole blood in K2EDTA tubes. For TCRbeta analysis, collaborator samples were shipped as frozen whole blood, as isolated PBMCs, or as DNA extracted from either sample type. A word on this clone: The target of this receptor is not known. The record has no base qualities; no much larger clone is one base away.

TCRbeta CDR3 regions were amplified from genomic DNA using the immunoSEQ Assay, a bias-controlled multiplex PCR. The study's processing was this. The number of nucleated cells in each sample was estimated from the amplification of reference gene primers within the assay. To quantify the absolute abundance of each unique TCRbeta CDR3 rearrangement, sequence reads were collapsed and filtered. For each sample, productive Simpson clonality was calculated as the square root of Simpson's diversity index across productive rearrangements. The table comes from immuneACCESS by way of TCRdb, which keeps in-frame sequences with V and J called. Part of the clones is missing from these tables; in studies checked, under half for an unresolved V gene and the rest for unknown reasons. The D gene and trimming were derived from the DNA, and the V and J assignments and clone size from that table. The sample table lists about 480,000 clones, about 89% of them with a count of one. 4.3% of the sample lies in the top ten.

The CDR3 covers 15 residues, taking in both the cysteine and the phenylalanine. The kept DNA is CDR3 alone, 45 bases in frame from the first base. In the germline V gene, CDR1 corresponds to SGDLS and CDR2 to YYNGEE. The trim is 4 bases for V and 8 bases for J, with a gap of 19 bases between the germline ends. What the study reported, not specific to this receptor: The amount of clinical and demographic metadata varied by source and participant and was provided uncurated.

The receptor was derived from a woman aged 25 to 39 with acute or convalescent COVID-19. Material for sequencing was peripheral blood. The chain is made from TRBV9 and TRBJ2-1; D gene: possibly TRBD1, on 6 matching bases. The CDR3 protein: CASSIGGRDGDEQFF. The base sequence is TGTGCCAGCAGCATTGGGGGCAGGGACGGGGATGAGCAGTTCTTC.